The 32 T cell receptor beta chains below come from one sample, sequenced in a study of T-cell reconstitution after alpha-beta-depleted transplantation in children. Unique molecular identifiers were incorporated during preparation of the TCRbeta library. TCRdb processed the PCR reads anew with MiXCR; each CDR3 protein has one entry. The repertoire holds about a million distinct CDR3 sequences, with roughly 31% as singletons. Sequences were derived from PBMCs, mostly from graft donor cells, sampled 360 days after TCRalphabeta/CD19-depleted stem cell transplant. Receptors were obtained from a boy in the first two years of life who had a stem cell transplant for SCID, so the T cells may come from the graft donor.

The chain recombines TRBV11-2 with TRBJ2-1; 7 nucleotides agree with TRBD1. The CDR3 loop spans 14 amino acids. The ends lost 3 bases at V and 3 bases at J; junction bases unmatched: 2. Germline V gene sequence: CDR1 SGHAT, CDR2 FQNNGV. CDR3 sequence (DNA): TGTGCCAGCAGCTTTCAGGGGGTCTACAATGAGCAGTTCTTC. Its protein is CASSFQGVYNEQFF.

This clonotype showed up many times. V is TRBV28 and J is TRBJ2-5, with TRBD2 as a possible D gene (6 bases). In germline, CDR1 is MDHEN, CDR2 SYDVKM. The CDR3 spans 13 residues. Deletions cut 7 bases from V and 4 bases from J, with 13 bases between. The CDR3 spells CASKGGTIETQYF. CDR3 bases: TGTGCCAGCAAAGGCGGGACCATAGAGACCCAGTACTTC. Filled out from reference TRBV28 and TRBJ2-5, the complete variable domain reads DVKVTQSSRYLVKRTGEKVFLECVQDMDHENMFWYRQDPGLGLRLIYFSYDVKMKEKGDIPEGYSVSREKKERFSLILESASTNQTSMYLCASKGGTIETQYFGPGTRLLVL.

The chain uses TRBV5-1 and TRBJ2-7, with D possibly called TRBD1 or TRBD2 (5 bases each). The CDR3 loop spans 15 amino acids. V lost 2 bases and J 3 bases, leaving 15 bases between the germline ends. Germline V CDR1 and CDR2: SGHRS, YFSETQ. CDR3 sequence (DNA): TGCGCCAGCAGCTTTTTATCGGGGACGATCTACGAGCAGTACTTC. It is translated as CASSFLSGTIYEQYF. Variable domain in full (rest from reference TRBV5-1 and TRBJ2-7): KAGVTQTPRYLIKTRGQQVTLSCSPISGHRSVSWYQQTPGQGLQFLFEYFSETQRNKGNFPGRFSGRQFSNSRSEMNVSTLELGDSALYLCASSFLSGTIYEQYFGPGTRLTVT.

The rearrangement uses TRBV29-1 and TRBJ1-4; D is possibly TRBD1 (5 bases). The CDR3 consists of 11 residues. Trimming cost V 4 bases and J 6 bases, with 6 bases left between them. The germline V gene has CDR1 SQVTM and CDR2 ANQGSEA. The CDR3 protein is CSVGGDEKLFF. The CDR3 region has the DNA TGCAGCGTTGGGGGGGATGAAAAACTGTTTTTT.

The chain uses TRBV4-1 and TRBJ2-7; no definite D call. There are 14 residues in the CDR3. The V gene lost 0 bases and the J gene lost 4 bases, with 10 bases spanning the gap. Germline CDR1 and CDR2: MGHRA and YSYEKL. CDR3 sequence (DNA): TGCGCCAGCAGCCAAGAGGAACTGTTTTACGAGCAGTACTTC. It codes for CASSQEELFYEQYF.

This clonotype has a handful of counts. The chain employs TRBV7-7 and TRBJ2-1; no definite D call. CDR3 length: 16 amino acids. The V and J ends lost 5 bases and 9 bases respectively, with 23 bases between them. The V gene's germline CDR1 is SSHAT and CDR2 FNYEAQ (reference sequence). Written as DNA, the CDR3 is TGTGCCAGCAGCCCACGTTATAGGCCCGGGTATGGTGAGCAGTTCTTC. Translated, it gives CASSPRYRPGYGEQFF.

This clonotype has a handful of counts. This chain uses TRBV28 with TRBJ2-7, with 7 bases lining up with TRBD1. CDR1 and CDR2 from the germline V gene are MDHEN and SYDVKM. V lost 7 bases, J lost 4 bases, and 10 bases stayed unmatched. This CDR3 is 14 amino acids long. This CDR3 reads CASIEGDSPYEQYF. The CDR3 coding sequence is TGTGCCAGCATCGAAGGGGACAGTCCTTACGAGCAGTACTTC.

This clonotype has a handful of counts. The chain joins TRBV5-1 to TRBJ2-1, with D possibly being TRBD1 (5 bases). The CDR3 length is 14 residues. The germline V gene encodes CDR1 SGHRS and CDR2 YFSETQ. V lost 0 bases and J 9 bases, leaving 13 bases between the germline ends. This CDR3 reads CASSLASGAGEQFF. The CDR3, as DNA: TGCGCCAGCAGCTTGGCCTCTGGGGCTGGTGAGCAGTTCTTC.

This clonotype was counted once. The chain recombines TRBV7-6 with TRBJ2-6; D unresolved. The CDR3 covers 18 residues. Trimming took 0 bases from V and 0 from J, leaving 12 bases between them. Germline V gene lookup returns CDR1 SGHVS and CDR2 FNYEAQ. The CDR3 loop reads CASSLAPGRSSGANVLTF. CDR3 coding DNA: TGTGCCAGCAGCTTAGCCCCGGGCCGTTCCTCTGGGGCCAACGTCCTGACTTTC.

There are a few counts of this clonotype. This sequence joins TRBV5-8 and TRBJ2-3; TRBD2 might be the D (7 bases). V lost 3 bases, J lost 11 bases, and 10 bases lay in between. The germline V gene has CDR1 SGHTS and CDR2 YDEGEE. The CDR3 contains 11 residues. CDR3 sequence reads: CASSSRGLQYF. CDR3 nucleotide sequence: TGTGCCAGCAGCTCGCGGGGGCTGCAGTATTTT.

This clonotype has a handful of counts. The rearrangement joins TRBV7-6 to TRBJ1-6, with D unclear. The CDR3 loop spans 14 amino acids. Germline CDR1 reads SGHVS; CDR2 reads FNYEAQ. The germline V and J ends were trimmed by 1 base and 9 bases, with 10 bases remaining between them. The CDR3 is CASSLDRNFSPLHF. CDR3 DNA: TGTGCCAGCAGCTTAGATCGGAACTTTTCACCCCTCCACTTT.

The CDR3 bases are TGTGCCAGCAGCGCCCTGACGGGGGGAGAGACCCAGTACTTC. Translation: CASSALTGGETQYF. The V and J genes are TRBV7-9 and TRBJ2-5; TRBD2 matches 7 bases. Trimming removed 5 bases from V and 4 bases from J; junction bases left unmatched: 7. The CDR3 length is 14 residues. The germline V gene has CDR1 SEHNR and CDR2 FQNEAQ (reference sequence).

The rearrangement uses TRBV12-3 or TRBV12-4 and TRBJ1-2; D perhaps matches TRBD1 (5 bases). The CDR3 covers 19 residues. Trimming stripped 6 bases from V and 1 base from J, with 27 bases between. CDR3 in amino acids: CASSYVGRGQTSHNYGYTF. CDR3 nucleotides: TGTGCCAGCAGCTACGTTGGGAGGGGCCAAACCTCCCATAACTATGGCTACACCTTC.

J is TRBJ2-1 and V is TRBV5-5; D is ambiguous. The germline V gene encodes CDR1 SGHKS and CDR2 YYEKEE (reference sequence). CDR3 length equals 13 residues. V lost 4 bases and J lost 5, with 10 bases in between. The CDR3 coding sequence is TGTGCCAGCAGCCGGTCGACGGACAATGAGCAGTTCTTC. It yields the protein CASSRSTDNEQFF.

This chain links TRBV7-2 with TRBJ1-2; no clear D gene. V was cut by 3 bases and J by 1 base, with 6 bases left in between. The CDR3 length is 13 residues. CDR1 is SGHTA and CDR2 is FQGNSA in the germline V gene. The CDR3 sequence is CASSFPVNYGYTF. The DNA of the CDR3 is TGTGCCAGCAGCTTCCCAGTTAACTATGGCTACACCTTC.

This chain uses TRBV5-1 with TRBJ2-1, with 8 bases aligning to TRBD2. Germline V CDR1 and CDR2: SGHRS, YFSETQ. The V and J ends lost 4 bases and 0 bases, in that order; junction bases with no gene match: 18. The CDR3 length is 20 residues. The CDR3 DNA reads as TGCGCCAGCAGCCTGAGGCCAGCGGGGGTCGCCGAACTCTCCTACAATGAGCAGTTCTTC. Its protein is CASSLRPAGVAELSYNEQFF.

This rearrangement joins TRBV12-5 to TRBJ2-1; the match to TRBD2 covers 10 bases. Trimming removed 1 base from V and 9 bases from J; junction bases left unmatched: 6. The germline gives CDR1 LGHNT, CDR2 FRNRAP. This CDR3 is 15 amino acids long. CDR3 sequence reads: CASGLALAGALEQFF. The CDR3 DNA sequence: TGTGCTAGTGGTTTGGCCCTAGCGGGAGCCCTTGAGCAGTTCTTC. Full variable domain (rest looked up from reference TRBV12-5 and TRBJ2-1): DARVTQTPRHKVTEMGQEVTMRCQPILGHNTVFWYRQTMMQGLELLAYFRNRAPLDDSGMPKDRFSAEMPDATLATLKIQPSEPRDSAVYFCASGLALAGALEQFFGPGTRLTVL.

This sequence joins TRBV27 and TRBJ2-7, with a possible D match to TRBD2 (5 bases). CDR1 MNHEY and CDR2 SMNVEV come from the germline V gene (reference sequence). This CDR3 comprises 14 residues. Trimming removed 6 bases at V and 2 bases at J, with 14 bases between. The CDR3 nucleotides are TGTGCCAGCAGCCCGGGAATCAGGACCTACGAGCAGTACTTC. It encodes CASSPGIRTYEQYF.

This clonotype came up a few times. This chain joins TRBV29-1 and TRBJ2-1, with D possibly called TRBD1 or TRBD2 (5 bases each). CDR3 length: 14 residues. V lost 7 bases to trimming and J lost 10 bases, with 23 bases between them. The germline CDR1 and CDR2 sequences are SQVTM and ANQGSEA. The CDR3 DNA reads TGCAGCGCCCCAACGGGACCTTACAATGTGGAGCAGTTCTTC. Translated, it gives CSAPTGPYNVEQFF.

In this sample, this clonotype turned up once. The chain joins TRBV6-5 to TRBJ2-1, with 8 nucleotides matching TRBD2. There are 16 residues in the CDR3. Germline lookup yields CDR1 MNHEY and CDR2 SVGAGI. The trim removed 2 bases at V and 12 bases at J, leaving 15 bases unmatched. The CDR3: CASSYPGLAGDVRQFF. CDR3 coding DNA: TGTGCCAGCAGTTACCCCGGGCTAGCGGGTGATGTTAGGCAGTTCTTC.

This clonotype occurred a few times. J is TRBJ1-4 and V is TRBV14; the D gene is possibly TRBD1 (5 bases). V lost 4 bases and J lost 8, with 14 bases in between. Looked up from germline, CDR1 is SGHDN and CDR2 is FVKESK. This CDR3 is 14 amino acids long. The CDR3 sequence is CASSPGGGVEKLFF. In DNA form, the CDR3 reads TGTGCCAGCAGCCCCGGAGGAGGGGTGGAAAAACTGTTTTTT.

The genes are TRBV27 and TRBJ2-5; 7 nucleotides match TRBD1. Germline assignment: CDR1 MNHEY and CDR2 SMNVEV (reference sequence). The V and J ends lost 0 bases and 2 bases, in that order; junction bases with no gene match: 9. There are 17 residues in the CDR3. CDR3: CASSLSGRGQRQETQYF. For the CDR3, the DNA is TGTGCCAGCAGTTTATCGGGAAGGGGGCAGCGTCAAGAGACCCAGTACTTC.

The gene calls are TRBV12-3 or TRBV12-4 and TRBJ1-1, with D unresolved. This CDR3 has 13 residues. Trimming shortened V by 5 bases and J by 1 base, and 8 bases separated the two germline ends. The CDR3 DNA is TGTGCCAGCAGTGACACGGAGAACACTGAAGCTTTCTTT. Protein: CASSDTENTEAFF.

This clonotype was found a few times. The chain couples TRBV12-3 or TRBV12-4 to TRBJ2-1; 11 bases are a match to TRBD2. V dropped 7 bases and J dropped 10; count of bases not matched to a gene: 15. CDR3 length equals 16 residues. CDR3: CASNNIAGGAWGEQFF. In nucleotides, the CDR3 is TGTGCCAGCAATAACATAGCGGGGGGGGCCTGGGGAGAGCAGTTCTTC.

The CDR3 DNA is TGTGCCAGCTCACCCTTAGACAGCTCCTACAATGAGCAGTTCTTC. Protein product: CASSPLDSSYNEQFF. The rearrangement uses TRBV18 and TRBJ2-1; TRBD1 might be the D (5 bases). V was clipped by 3 bases and J by 0 bases, with 9 bases between them. The CDR3 is 15 amino acids. Germline CDR1 KGHSH, CDR2 LQKENI. Using reference TRBV18 and TRBJ2-1 for the parts outside the CDR3, the full variable domain is NAGVMQNPRHLVRRRGQEARLRCSPMKGHSHVYWYRQLPEEGLKFMVYLQKENIIDESGMPKERFSAEFPKEGPSILRIQQVVRGDSAAYFCASSPLDSSYNEQFFGPGTRLTVL.

The rearrangement joins TRBV7-2 to TRBJ1-2; D gene uncertain. CDR3 length: 16 amino acids. With 2 bases removed from V and 2 bases from J, the gap between germline ends came to 15 bases. Germline CDR1 and CDR2: SGHTA and FQGNSA. The CDR3 DNA sequence: TGTGCCAGCAGCTTATACTCCGCGGACGGAAACTATGGCTACACCTTC. It translates to CASSLYSADGNYGYTF.

This chain uses TRBV5-1 with TRBJ2-7, with 7 bases aligning to TRBD1. Looked up from germline, CDR1 is SGHRS and CDR2 is YFSETQ. The CDR3 sequence is 15 residues long. The V and J ends lost 4 bases and 0 bases, in that order; junction bases with no gene match: 7. The CDR3 region is CASSPRDSYSYEQYF. CDR3 DNA: TGCGCCAGCAGCCCCCGGGACAGCTACTCCTACGAGCAGTACTTC.

The CDR3 region has the DNA TGTGCCATCAAACTGGGGGCAGATACGCAGTATTTT. Protein: CAIKLGADTQYF. The chain carries TRBV10-3 and TRBJ2-3; TRBD1 or TRBD2 may be the D gene (5 bases each). Germline loops: CDR1 ENHRY, CDR2 SYGVKD. This CDR3 is 12 amino acids long. V was pared by 7 bases and J by 4 bases, with 9 bases between.

This clonotype was seen a handful of times. This chain's CDR3 is CSASKASRKETQYF. The CDR3 coding sequence is TGCAGTGCTAGTAAGGCTAGCCGAAAAGAGACCCAGTACTTC. The V and J genes are TRBV20-1 and TRBJ2-5; D is perhaps TRBD2 (5 bases). Looked up from germline, CDR1 is DFQATT and CDR2 is SNEGSKA (reference sequence). The CDR3 runs to 14 residues. Trimming stripped 3 bases from V and 3 bases from J, with 14 bases between.

This clonotype was counted between two and nine times. The V call is TRBV2, the J call TRBJ1-1; D call uncertain. CDR1 SNHLY and CDR2 FYNNEI come from the germline V gene. The CDR3 is 15 amino acids. The V end was cut by 6 bases, the J end by 1 base, with 15 bases between. In nucleotides, the CDR3 is TGTGCCAGCAGGGAGGACGCCCTCCGGAACACTGAAGCTTTCTTT. Translated, it gives CASREDALRNTEAFF. The full variable domain, its missing parts supplied by reference TRBV2 and TRBJ1-1, is EPEVTQTPSHQVTQMGQEVILRCVPISNHLYFYWYRQILGQKVEFLVSFYNNEISEKSEIFDDQFSVERPDGSNFTLKIRSTKLEDSAMYFCASREDALRNTEAFFGQGTRLTVV.

This clonotype came up a few times. This chain uses TRBV27 with TRBJ1-4; 7 nucleotides match TRBD1. V dropped 6 bases and J dropped 4; count of bases not matched to a gene: 5. CDR1 MNHEY and CDR2 SMNVEV come from the germline V gene (reference sequence). This CDR3 has 14 amino acids. CDR3 protein: CASRGQLDNEKLFF. The CDR3, as DNA: TGTGCCAGCAGGGGACAGTTAGATAATGAAAAACTGTTTTTT.

The V and J genes are TRBV3-1 and TRBJ2-1; no definite D call. CDR3 length equals 12 residues. CDR1 is LGHDT, CDR2 YNNKEL, per germline (reference sequence). V lost 3 bases and J 7 bases, leaving 7 bases between the germline ends. The CDR3 region is CASSQRMNEQFF. In DNA, the CDR3 is TGTGCCAGCAGCCAGCGGATGAATGAGCAGTTCTTC.